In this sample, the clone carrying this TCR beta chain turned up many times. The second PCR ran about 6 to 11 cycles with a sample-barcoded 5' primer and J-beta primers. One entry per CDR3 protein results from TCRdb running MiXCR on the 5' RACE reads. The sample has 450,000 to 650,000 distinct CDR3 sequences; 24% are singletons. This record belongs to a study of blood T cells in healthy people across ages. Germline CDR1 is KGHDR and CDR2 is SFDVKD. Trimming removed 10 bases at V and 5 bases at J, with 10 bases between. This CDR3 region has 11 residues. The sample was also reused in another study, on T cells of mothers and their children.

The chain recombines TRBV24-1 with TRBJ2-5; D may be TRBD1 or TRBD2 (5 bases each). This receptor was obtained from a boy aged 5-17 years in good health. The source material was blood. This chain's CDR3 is CATGTIETQYF. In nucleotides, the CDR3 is TGTGCCACGGGGACGATCGAGACCCAGTACTTC.